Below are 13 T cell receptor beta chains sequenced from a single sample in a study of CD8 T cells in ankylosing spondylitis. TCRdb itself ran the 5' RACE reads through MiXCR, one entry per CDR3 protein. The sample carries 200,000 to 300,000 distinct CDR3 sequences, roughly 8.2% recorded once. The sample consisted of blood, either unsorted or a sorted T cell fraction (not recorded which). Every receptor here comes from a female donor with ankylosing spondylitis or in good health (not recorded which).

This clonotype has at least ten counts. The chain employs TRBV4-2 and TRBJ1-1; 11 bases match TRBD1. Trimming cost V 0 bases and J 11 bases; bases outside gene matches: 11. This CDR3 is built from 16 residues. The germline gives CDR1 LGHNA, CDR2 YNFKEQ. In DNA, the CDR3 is TGTGCCAGCAGCCAAGATTGGGCTGGGACAGGGGGGTCCGCTTTCTTT. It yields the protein CASSQDWAGTGGSAFF.

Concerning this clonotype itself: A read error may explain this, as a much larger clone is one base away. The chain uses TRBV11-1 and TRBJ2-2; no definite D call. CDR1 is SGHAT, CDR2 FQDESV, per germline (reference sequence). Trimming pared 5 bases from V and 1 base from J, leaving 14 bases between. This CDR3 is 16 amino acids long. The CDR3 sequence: CASSQPRKMNTGELFF. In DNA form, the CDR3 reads TGTGCCAGCAGCCAACCTAGGAAGATGAACACCGGGGAGCTGTTTTTT.

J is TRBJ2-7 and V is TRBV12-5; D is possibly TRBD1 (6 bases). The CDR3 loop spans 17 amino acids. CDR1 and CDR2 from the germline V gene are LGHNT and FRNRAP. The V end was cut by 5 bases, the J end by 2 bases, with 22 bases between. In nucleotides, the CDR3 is TGTGCTAGTGGTCCTTCAAGACAGGCCCGAGGGGCCTACGAGCAGTACTTC. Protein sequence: CASGPSRQARGAYEQYF. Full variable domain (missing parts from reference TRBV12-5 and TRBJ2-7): DARVTQTPRHKVTEMGQEVTMRCQPILGHNTVFWYRQTMMQGLELLAYFRNRAPLDDSGMPKDRFSAEMPDATLATLKIQPSEPRDSAVYFCASGPSRQARGAYEQYFGPGTRLTVT.

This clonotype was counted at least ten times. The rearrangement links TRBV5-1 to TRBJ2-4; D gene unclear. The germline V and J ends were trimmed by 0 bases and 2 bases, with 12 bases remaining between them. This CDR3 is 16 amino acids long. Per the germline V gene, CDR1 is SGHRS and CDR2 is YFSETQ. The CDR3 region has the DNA TGCGCCAGCAGCTTGGGAGGAGAAATAACCAAAAACATTCAGTACTTC. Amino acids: CASSLGGEITKNIQYF.

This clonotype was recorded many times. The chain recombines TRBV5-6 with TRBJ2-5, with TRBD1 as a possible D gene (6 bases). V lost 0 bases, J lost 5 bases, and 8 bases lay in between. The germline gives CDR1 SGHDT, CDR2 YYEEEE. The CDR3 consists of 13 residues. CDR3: CASSLDRDETQYF. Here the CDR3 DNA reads TGTGCCAGCAGCTTGGACAGGGACGAGACCCAGTACTTC.

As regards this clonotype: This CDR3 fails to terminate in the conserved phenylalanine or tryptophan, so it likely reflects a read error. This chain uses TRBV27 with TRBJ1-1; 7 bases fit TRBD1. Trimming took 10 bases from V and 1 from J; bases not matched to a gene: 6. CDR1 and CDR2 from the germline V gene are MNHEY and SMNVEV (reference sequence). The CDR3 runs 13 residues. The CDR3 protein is CATRDRENTEAFS. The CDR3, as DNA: TGTGCCACCCGGGACAGAGAGAACACTGAAGCTTTCTCT.

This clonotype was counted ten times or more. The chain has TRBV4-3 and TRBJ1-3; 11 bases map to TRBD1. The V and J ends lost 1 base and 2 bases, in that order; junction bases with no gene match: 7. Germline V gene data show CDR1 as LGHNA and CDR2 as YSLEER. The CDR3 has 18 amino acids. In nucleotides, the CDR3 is TGCGCCAGCAGCCAAGTCCCCGGGACAGGGGGTCCTGGAAACACCATATATTTT. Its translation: CASSQVPGTGGPGNTIYF.

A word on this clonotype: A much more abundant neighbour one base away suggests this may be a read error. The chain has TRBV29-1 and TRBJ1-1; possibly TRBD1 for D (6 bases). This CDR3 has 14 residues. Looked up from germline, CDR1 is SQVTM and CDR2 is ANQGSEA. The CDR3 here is CSVVGGQMNTGAFF. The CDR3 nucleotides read TGCAGCGTTGTGGGAGGACAGATGAACACTGGAGCTTTCTTT.

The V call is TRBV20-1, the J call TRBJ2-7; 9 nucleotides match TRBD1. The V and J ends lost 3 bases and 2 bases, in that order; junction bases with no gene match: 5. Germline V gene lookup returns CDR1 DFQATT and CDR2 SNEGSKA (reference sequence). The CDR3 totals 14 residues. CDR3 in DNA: TGCAGTGCTAGCCCCGGGACAGGGACCTACGAGCAGTACTTC. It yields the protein CSASPGTGTYEQYF.

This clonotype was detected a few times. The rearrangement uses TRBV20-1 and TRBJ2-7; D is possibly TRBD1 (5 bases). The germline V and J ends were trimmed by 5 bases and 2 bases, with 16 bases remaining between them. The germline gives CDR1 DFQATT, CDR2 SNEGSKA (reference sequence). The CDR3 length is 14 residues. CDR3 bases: TGCAGTGCTGGGGTCATAGGGGCCCCCTACGAGCAGTACTTC. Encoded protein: CSAGVIGAPYEQYF.

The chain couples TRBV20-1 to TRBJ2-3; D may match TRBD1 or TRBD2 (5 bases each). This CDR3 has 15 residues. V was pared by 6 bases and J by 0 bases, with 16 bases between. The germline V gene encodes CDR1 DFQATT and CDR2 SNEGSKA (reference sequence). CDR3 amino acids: CSAWDRSGSTDTQYF. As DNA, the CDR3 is TGCAGTGCCTGGGACCGGAGCGGAAGCACAGATACGCAGTATTTT.

CDR3 bases: TGTGCCAGCTCCCCGGGACAGCCTACACACCTCTATGGCTACACCTTC. Amino acids: CASSPGQPTHLYGYTF. The V and J genes are TRBV18 and TRBJ1-2; 7 bases line up with TRBD1. The germline V gene encodes CDR1 KGHSH and CDR2 LQKENI. This CDR3 is built from 16 residues. The junction had 14 bases not matched to a gene; V was cut back by 6 bases and J by 4 bases.

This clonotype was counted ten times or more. The CDR3 DNA reads as TGTGCCAGCAGCCTCCTCTTGGGTTTACCGCCTTACGAGCAGTACTTC. It specifies CASSLLLGLPPYEQYF. The V call is TRBV7-6, the J call TRBJ2-7; D unclear. The CDR3 extends over 16 amino acids. Germline CDR1 SGHVS, CDR2 FNYEAQ. Trimming cost V 5 bases and J 4 bases, with 21 bases left between them.